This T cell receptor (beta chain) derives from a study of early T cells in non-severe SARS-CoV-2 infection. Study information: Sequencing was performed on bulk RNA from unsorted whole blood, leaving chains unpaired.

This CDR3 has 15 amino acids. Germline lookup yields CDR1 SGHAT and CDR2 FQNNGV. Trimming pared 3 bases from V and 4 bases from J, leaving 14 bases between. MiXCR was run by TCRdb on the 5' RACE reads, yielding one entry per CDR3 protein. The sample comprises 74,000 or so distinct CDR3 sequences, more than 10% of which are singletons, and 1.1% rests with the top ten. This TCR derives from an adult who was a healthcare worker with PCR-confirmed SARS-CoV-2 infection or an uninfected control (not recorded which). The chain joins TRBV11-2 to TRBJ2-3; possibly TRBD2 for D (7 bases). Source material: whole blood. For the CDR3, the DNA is TGTGCCAGCAGCTTTTCGAGGGGGAGGGCAGATACGCAGTATTTT. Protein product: CASSFSRGRADTQYF.